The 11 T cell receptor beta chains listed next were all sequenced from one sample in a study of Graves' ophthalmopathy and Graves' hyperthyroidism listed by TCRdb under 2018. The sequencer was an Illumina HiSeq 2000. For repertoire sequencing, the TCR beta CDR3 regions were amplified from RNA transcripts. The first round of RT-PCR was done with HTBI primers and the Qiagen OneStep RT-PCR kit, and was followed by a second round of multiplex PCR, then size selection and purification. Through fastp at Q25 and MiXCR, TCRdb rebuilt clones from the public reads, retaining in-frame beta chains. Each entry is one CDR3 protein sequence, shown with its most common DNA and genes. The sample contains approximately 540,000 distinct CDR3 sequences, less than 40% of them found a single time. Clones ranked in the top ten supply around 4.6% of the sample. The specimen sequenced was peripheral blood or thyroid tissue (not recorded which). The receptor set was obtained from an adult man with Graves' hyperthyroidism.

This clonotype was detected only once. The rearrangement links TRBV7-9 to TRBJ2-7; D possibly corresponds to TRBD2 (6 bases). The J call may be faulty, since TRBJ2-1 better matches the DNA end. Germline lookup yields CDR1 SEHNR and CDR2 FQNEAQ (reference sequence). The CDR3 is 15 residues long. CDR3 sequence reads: CASTGDGGSYNEQFF. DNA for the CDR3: TGTGCCAGCACGGGCGATGGAGGGTCCTACAATGAGCAGTTCTTC.

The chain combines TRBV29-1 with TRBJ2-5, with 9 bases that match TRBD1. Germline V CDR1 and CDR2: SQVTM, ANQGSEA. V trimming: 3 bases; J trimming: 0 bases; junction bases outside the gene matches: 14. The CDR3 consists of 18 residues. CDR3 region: CSVETSTGGSQYQETQYF. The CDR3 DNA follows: TGCAGCGTTGAGACGTCGACAGGGGGGTCCCAGTACCAAGAGACCCAGTACTTC. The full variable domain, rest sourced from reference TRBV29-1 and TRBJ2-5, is SAVISQKPSRDICQRGTSLTIQCQVDSQVTMMFWYRQQPGQSLTLIATANQGSEATYESGFVIDKFPISRPNLTFSTLTVSNMSPEDSSIYLCSVETSTGGSQYQETQYFGPGTRLLVL.

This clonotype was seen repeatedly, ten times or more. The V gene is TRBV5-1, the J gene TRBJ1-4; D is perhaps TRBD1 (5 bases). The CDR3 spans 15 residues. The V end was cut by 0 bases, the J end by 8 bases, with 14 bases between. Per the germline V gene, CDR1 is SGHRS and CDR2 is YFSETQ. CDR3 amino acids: CASSLGWGRGEKLFF. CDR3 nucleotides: TGCGCCAGCAGCTTGGGTTGGGGACGAGGAGAAAAACTGTTTTTT.

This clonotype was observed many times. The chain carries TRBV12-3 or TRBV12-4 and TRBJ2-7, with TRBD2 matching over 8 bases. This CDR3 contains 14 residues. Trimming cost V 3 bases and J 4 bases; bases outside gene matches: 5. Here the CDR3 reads CASSLSGSGYEQYF. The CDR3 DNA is TGTGCCAGCAGTTTGAGCGGGAGCGGGTACGAGCAGTACTTC.

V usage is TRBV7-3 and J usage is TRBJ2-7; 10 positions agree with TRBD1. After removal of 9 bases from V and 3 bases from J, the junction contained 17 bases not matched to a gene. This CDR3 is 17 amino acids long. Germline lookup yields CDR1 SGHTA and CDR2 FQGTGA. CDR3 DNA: TGTGCCAGTAGTATCAGGGGCTTCGGACAGGGGGACTACGAGCAGTACTTC. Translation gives CASSIRGFGQGDYEQYF. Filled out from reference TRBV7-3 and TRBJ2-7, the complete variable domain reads GAGVSQTPSNKVTEKGKYVELRCDPISGHTALYWYRQSLGQGPEFLIYFQGTGAADDSGLPNDRFFAVRPEGSVSTLKIQRTERGDSAVYLCASSIRGFGQGDYEQYFGPGTRLTVT.

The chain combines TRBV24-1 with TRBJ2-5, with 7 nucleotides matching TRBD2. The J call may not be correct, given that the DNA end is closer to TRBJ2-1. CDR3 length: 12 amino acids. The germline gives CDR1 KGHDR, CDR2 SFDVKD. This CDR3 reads CATSWSGDEQFF. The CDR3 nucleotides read TGTGCCACCAGTTGGAGCGGGGATGAGCAGTTCTTC.

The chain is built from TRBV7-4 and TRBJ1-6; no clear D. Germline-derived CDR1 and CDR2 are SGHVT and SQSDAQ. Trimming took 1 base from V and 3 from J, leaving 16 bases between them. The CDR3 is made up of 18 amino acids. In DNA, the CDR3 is TGTGCCAGCAGCTTAGAGGGCTCATTGGGCGACTATAATTCACCCCTCCACTTT. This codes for CASSLEGSLGDYNSPLHF.

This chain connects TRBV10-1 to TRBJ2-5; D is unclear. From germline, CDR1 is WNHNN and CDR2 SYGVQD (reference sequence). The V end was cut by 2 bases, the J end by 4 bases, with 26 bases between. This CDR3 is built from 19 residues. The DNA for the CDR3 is TGCGCCAGCAGTGAGACCGCCGGAGAAACCAACAAACCGGCAGAGACCCAGTACTTC. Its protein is CASSETAGETNKPAETQYF.

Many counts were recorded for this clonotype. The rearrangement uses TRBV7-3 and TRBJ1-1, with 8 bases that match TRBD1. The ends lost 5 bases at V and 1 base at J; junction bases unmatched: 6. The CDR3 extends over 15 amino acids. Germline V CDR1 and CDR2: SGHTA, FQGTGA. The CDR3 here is CASSQGGQGNTEAFF. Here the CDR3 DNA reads TGTGCCAGCAGCCAAGGTGGACAGGGGAACACTGAAGCTTTCTTT.

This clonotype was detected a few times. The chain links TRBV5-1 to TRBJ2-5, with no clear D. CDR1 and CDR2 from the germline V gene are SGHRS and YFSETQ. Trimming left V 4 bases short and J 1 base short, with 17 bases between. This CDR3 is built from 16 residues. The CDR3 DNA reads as TGCGCCAGCAGCCTGGAACCTTCACATCTCCAAGAGACCCAGTACTTC. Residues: CASSLEPSHLQETQYF.

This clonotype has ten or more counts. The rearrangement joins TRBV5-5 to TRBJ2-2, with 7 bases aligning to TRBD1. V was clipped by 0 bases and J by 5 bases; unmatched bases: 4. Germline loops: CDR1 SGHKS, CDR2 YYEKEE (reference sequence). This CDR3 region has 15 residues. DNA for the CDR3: TGTGCCAGCAGCTTGGTGACAGGGACGACCGGGGAGCTGTTTTTT. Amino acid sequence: CASSLVTGTTGELFF.